The 24 T cell receptor beta chains below were found in one sample sequenced in a study of metastatic and nonmetastatic thyroid tumors. There were no patients who had received any treatment before thyroid surgery. From the PCR reads, TCRdb re-called clones with MiXCR. The sample contains under 50,000 clones, about 27% of which appear only once. The sample taken for sequencing was blood. Every receptor here comes from a male donor with papillary thyroid cancer or a benign thyroid nodule (not recorded which). Some clones in this sample may be carry-over from other donors' samples.

The V and J genes are TRBV18 and TRBJ2-6; D is unresolved. The CDR3 has 17 residues. Trimming shortened V by 4 bases and J by 0 bases, and 13 bases separated the two germline ends. Germline values: CDR1 KGHSH, CDR2 LQKENI. The CDR3 protein is CASSRTAANSGANVLTF. For the CDR3, the DNA is TGTGCCAGCTCACGCACAGCAGCCAACTCTGGGGCCAACGTCCTGACTTTC.

This chain links TRBV6-1 with TRBJ1-5, with D possibly being TRBD1 (5 bases). Germline V gene sequence: CDR1 MNHNS, CDR2 SASEGT. This CDR3 contains 14 residues. V was clipped by 4 bases and J by 2 bases, with 9 bases between them. Written as DNA, the CDR3 is TGTGCCAGCAGTGCAGTACAGGGCAATCAGCCCCAGCATTTT. This gives the protein CASSAVQGNQPQHF.

This chain links TRBV6-4 with TRBJ2-3; no clear D gene. Deletions cut 4 bases from V and 2 bases from J, with 7 bases between. The CDR3 spans 13 residues. Germline V gene lookup returns CDR1 MRHNA and CDR2 SNTAGT. CDR3 residues: CASSVWDTDTQYF. The CDR3 DNA sequence: TGTGCCAGCAGTGTGTGGGACACAGATACGCAGTATTTT.

This clone was detected only a few times. The chain joins TRBV27 to TRBJ2-7; TRBD1 is a possible D gene (6 bases). CDR3 size: 15 residues. V dropped 8 bases and J dropped 0 bases, with 17 bases sitting between them. Germline CDR1 and CDR2: MNHEY and SMNVEV (reference sequence). The CDR3 DNA reads TGTGCCAGCGCCCCTGGACAGTGGTCCTCCTACGAGCAGTACTTC. Translated, it gives CASAPGQWSSYEQYF.

This chain connects TRBV11-1 to TRBJ2-3; tentatively, D is TRBD1 or TRBD2 (5 bases each). Per germline, CDR1 SGHAT and CDR2 FQDESV (reference sequence). This CDR3 comprises 16 residues. The ends were cut back, 1 base at V and 1 base at J, with 12 bases in the middle. The CDR3 loop is CASSLGRGARTDTQYF. CDR3 coding DNA: TGTGCCAGCAGCTTAGGTCGAGGGGCCCGCACAGATACGCAGTATTTT. Filled out from reference TRBV11-1 and TRBJ2-3, the complete variable domain reads EAEVAQSPRYKITEKSQAVAFWCDPISGHATLYWYRQILGQGPELLVQFQDESVVDDSQLPKDRFSAERLKGVDSTLKIQPAELGDSAMYLCASSLGRGARTDTQYFGPGTRLTVL.

The chain carries TRBV9 and TRBJ2-2; tentatively, D is TRBD1 (5 bases). Trimming took 4 bases from V and 6 from J, leaving 19 bases between them. The CDR3 consists of 16 residues. Germline lookup yields CDR1 SGDLS and CDR2 YYNGEE. CDR3 protein: CASSPRQTHTSGELFF. CDR3 coding DNA: TGTGCCAGCAGCCCACGACAGACGCACACCTCCGGGGAGCTGTTTTTT.

CDR3 sequence reads: CASSHLGQNNEQFF. The CDR3, as DNA: TGTGCCAGCAGCCACCTAGGACAGAACAATGAGCAGTTCTTC. The chain uses TRBV3-1 and TRBJ2-1; possible D gene TRBD1, 6 bases. Germline CDR1 and CDR2: LGHDT and YNNKEL (reference sequence). V lost 3 bases and J lost 5, with 11 bases in between. This CDR3 is 14 amino acids long.

This clone showed up just a few times. The chain carries TRBV28 and TRBJ2-7; 7 nucleotides line up with TRBD2. Germline CDR1 MDHEN, CDR2 SYDVKM. The CDR3 contains 16 residues. V lost 5 bases and J lost 3; bases outside the gene matches: 13. The CDR3 coding sequence is TGTGCCAGCAGTAAACCCGGGGGTCTAGCGGACTACGAGCAGTACTTC. Translated, it gives CASSKPGGLADYEQYF.

This clone was seen a handful of times. The gene calls are TRBV6-1 and TRBJ1-5; no reliable D call. CDR3 length: 13 amino acids. Germline V gene data show CDR1 as MNHNS and CDR2 as SASEGT. Trimming removed 0 bases from V and 7 bases from J, with 7 bases in between. The CDR3 loop is CASSEAEVQPQHF. Here the CDR3 DNA reads TGTGCCAGCAGTGAAGCAGAGGTCCAGCCCCAGCATTTT.

The V gene is TRBV12-3 or TRBV12-4, the J gene TRBJ2-2; D is uncertain. V lost 3 bases and J lost 6, with 14 bases in between. This CDR3 has 15 amino acids. This chain's CDR3 is CASSLAVGYAGELFF. The CDR3 nucleotides are TGTGCCAGCAGTTTGGCCGTGGGGTACGCCGGGGAGCTGTTTTTT.

This clone came up many times. V and J are TRBV24-1 and TRBJ2-5, with TRBD1 matching 10 bases. The germline V gene has CDR1 KGHDR and CDR2 SFDVKD. J gave up 2 bases and V 4 bases, and 3 bases lay outside the gene matches. The CDR3 has 15 residues. The CDR3 nucleotides read TGTGCCACCAGTGACCGGGGACAGGGGCAAGAGACCCAGTACTTC. It codes for CATSDRGQGQETQYF.

The chain couples TRBV5-1 to TRBJ2-2; D not resolved. The germline CDR1 and CDR2 sequences are SGHRS and YFSETQ. The CDR3 has 13 residues. The germline V and J ends were trimmed by 1 base and 5 bases, with 6 bases remaining between them. This CDR3 is CASSLLGTGELFF. In DNA form, the CDR3 reads TGCGCCAGCAGCTTGTTAGGGACCGGGGAGCTGTTTTTT.

This clone was counted only a few times. This rearrangement joins TRBV5-1 to TRBJ2-1; D perhaps matches TRBD2 (5 bases). V was pared by 3 bases and J by 0 bases, with 13 bases between. CDR3 length equals 16 residues. Germline V gene lookup returns CDR1 SGHRS and CDR2 YFSETQ. The CDR3 nucleotides are TGCGCCAGCAGCTCTTTGAGCGGACGCTCCTACAATGAGCAGTTCTTC. It encodes CASSSLSGRSYNEQFF.

This clone was detected a few times. J is TRBJ1-1 and V is TRBV20-1; 8 bases align to TRBD1. The CDR3 contains 18 residues. Trimming removed 0 bases from V and 6 bases from J; junction bases left unmatched: 18. The germline CDR1 and CDR2 sequences are DFQATT and SNEGSKA (reference sequence). The CDR3 DNA sequence: TGCAGTGCTAGAGATACCCCCGGACAGGGTAGTATGGTGGCTGAAGCTTTCTTT. Its translation: CSARDTPGQGSMVAEAFF.

This rearrangement joins TRBV13 to TRBJ1-6, with 7 bases fitting TRBD1. With 5 bases clipped from V and 8 bases from J, the junction kept 12 bases outside the gene matches. The CDR3 consists of 16 residues. The germline V gene encodes CDR1 PRHDT and CDR2 FYEKMQ (reference sequence). In nucleotides, the CDR3 is TGTGCCAGCAGCCGGAATACAGGGGAAAACTATTCACCCCTCCACTTT. Protein: CASSRNTGENYSPLHF. Together with reference TRBV13 and TRBJ1-6, the CDR3 gives the full variable domain: AAGVIQSPRHLIKEKRETATLKCYPIPRHDTVYWYQQGPGQDPQFLISFYEKMQSDKGSIPDRFSAQQFSDYHSELNMSSLELGDSALYFCASSRNTGENYSPLHFGNGTRLTVT.

The gene calls are TRBV12-3 or TRBV12-4 and TRBJ1-1; D unclear. V gave up 7 bases and J gave up 3 bases, with 18 bases separating them. The CDR3 has 15 amino acids. The CDR3 sequence is CASTLGCLGDTEAFF. Here the CDR3 DNA reads TGTGCCAGCACTCTAGGATGTCTTGGGGACACTGAAGCTTTCTTT.

CDR3 coding DNA: TGCAGTGCTGGGTCGAAGGGGGCCTACGAGCAGTACTTC. It codes for CSAGSKGAYEQYF. The rearrangement joins TRBV20-1 to TRBJ2-7; a weak D match, TRBD1 (6 bases). With 5 bases removed from V and 2 bases from J, the gap between germline ends came to 13 bases. The CDR3 runs to 13 residues. CDR1 and CDR2 from the germline V gene are DFQATT and SNEGSKA (reference sequence).

The chain is built from TRBV9 and TRBJ1-1, with D perhaps matching TRBD1 (6 bases). The CDR3 covers 13 residues. Germline CDR1 and CDR2: SGDLS and YYNGEE. V gave up 3 bases and J gave up 3 bases, with 9 bases separating them. The CDR3 is CASSGGADTEAFF. The DNA for the CDR3 is TGTGCCAGCAGCGGGGGGGCGGACACTGAAGCTTTCTTT.

This clone came up a few times. V is TRBV19 and J is TRBJ2-3, with D possibly TRBD2 on 6 matching bases. Germline-derived CDR1 and CDR2 are LNHDA and SQIVND (reference sequence). The germline V and J ends were trimmed by 5 bases and 4 bases, with 13 bases remaining between them. There are 14 residues in the CDR3. CDR3 region: CASSPGTGADTQYF. The CDR3 nucleotides read TGTGCCAGTAGTCCAGGGACTGGCGCAGATACGCAGTATTTT.

The genes are TRBV20-1 and TRBJ2-7; 8 bases agree with TRBD2. V lost 4 bases, J lost 2 bases, and 7 bases stayed unmatched. Germline CDR1 reads DFQATT; CDR2 reads SNEGSKA (reference sequence). This CDR3 is 14 amino acids long. The CDR3 DNA sequence: TGCAGTGCTATACCGGGACTAGGAACCTACGAGCAGTACTTC. It specifies CSAIPGLGTYEQYF.

The V and J genes are TRBV11-2 and TRBJ2-7; 8 bases map to TRBD1. V was clipped by 4 bases and J by 0 bases; unmatched bases: 5. Germline assignment: CDR1 SGHAT and CDR2 FQNNGV. CDR3 length: 15 amino acids. CDR3 region: CASSSGQGPSYEQYF. The CDR3 DNA reads as TGTGCCAGCAGCTCCGGACAGGGTCCCTCCTACGAGCAGTACTTC.

This clone showed up many times. The rearrangement links TRBV9 to TRBJ2-5; 10 bases map to TRBD1. V lost 3 bases to trimming and J lost 4 bases; unmatched junction nucleotides: 12. Per germline, CDR1 SGDLS and CDR2 YYNGEE. The CDR3 has 17 residues. The CDR3 reads CASSERDRGDFRETQYF. In DNA form, the CDR3 reads TGTGCCAGCAGCGAGAGGGACAGGGGCGACTTTAGAGAGACCCAGTACTTC.

This clone has ten or more counts. V and J are TRBV2 and TRBJ1-5; the D is unclear. Germline V gives CDR1 SNHLY, CDR2 FYNNEI. The CDR3 is 12 residues long. The V end lost 4 bases, the J end lost 6 bases, and 7 bases lay between the germline ends. The CDR3 spells CASSGEGQPQHF. The CDR3 DNA is TGTGCCAGCAGTGGGGAGGGTCAGCCCCAGCATTTT.

At least ten counts were recorded for this clone. This sequence joins TRBV7-9 and TRBJ2-1, with 12 bases identical to TRBD2. Trimming took 5 bases from V and 5 from J; bases not matched to a gene: 4. Per germline, CDR1 SEHNR and CDR2 FQNEAQ (reference sequence). CDR3 length: 15 residues. The CDR3: CASSPSGRGNNEQFF. CDR3 bases: TGTGCCAGCAGCCCTAGCGGGAGGGGAAACAATGAGCAGTTCTTC.